This is a list of T cell receptor beta chains from one sample in a study of cytomegalovirus exposure and HLA in healthy donors. Profiling relied on immunoSEQ multiplex PCR, and the TCRdb table lists in-frame clones only, not all of them. This sample has 50,000 or so clones, with more than 65% found just once. Specimen: PBMCs. All receptors derive from a woman aged 45-59 years in good health and CMV-seronegative. Each CDR3 is given without its conserved first and last residue. The order of the fields is D gene, V gene, CDR3 protein. The D gene is left open where the match is weak.

NA | TRBV18 | ASSLTEYEQY
NA | TRBV28 | ASGEMNTEAF
TRBD2 | TRBV19 | ASSLRGVRTSGRSNEQF
TRBD2 | TRBV4-3 | ASSQDRSSGRTDTQY
TRBD1 | TRBV6-5 | ASSYSQGVGYEQY
NA | TRBV4-3 | ASSQGGSRGQY
TRBD1 | TRBV6-6 | ASITGTGGYNEQF
TRBD1 | TRBV19 | ASSMTGGYEQY
NA | TRBV5-6 | ALPLGQPQH
NA | TRBV6-5 | ASSYEGPDTDTQY
TRBD1 | TRBV6-6 | ASSSPGQGLTEQF
NA | TRBV9 | ASSVDRLAADTQY
NA | TRBV11-2 | ASTLRGGDTGELF
NA | TRBV27 | ASRSEYSNQPQH
TRBD1 | TRBV6-1 | ATRTGMAF
NA | TRBV11-2 | ARARLDTQY
NA | TRBV30 | AWTPGGPF
TRBD2 | TRBV27 | ASSLYGGVSSNEQY
NA | TRBV28 | ASSLQAGYEQY
NA | TRBV19 | ASRKDSKHNQPQH
NA | TRBV10-3 | AISVENEKLF
TRBD1 | TRBV6-1 | ASSEGQGGNQPQH
NA | TRBV7-8 | ASSTSSGDAGNTIY
NA | TRBV9 | ASSVEAGGHEKLF
NA | TRBV6-1 | ASSERGNEGADTQY
TRBD1 | TRBV29-1 | SVGGTGPSYEQY
NA | TRBV5-8 | ASSLSPSNGGYT
TRBD1 | TRBV4-3 | ASSQMTGNGNIQY
TRBD2 | TRBV5-1 | ASSPRTSGSYEQY
NA | TRBV9 | ASSSGLETQY
TRBD1 | TRBV28 | ASRPLTGGAETQY
TRBD1 | TRBV5-1 | ASTRTGGSGELF
TRBD1 | TRBV5-5 | ASSAMGQSNEKLF
NA | TRBV21-1 | ASSKKPQWQKNTEAF
TRBD2 | TRBV6-1 | ASITSATQETQY
TRBD1 | TRBV7-2 | ASSLGGGDRASEQF
TRBD2 | TRBV30 | AWSGGRAVTYNEQF
NA | TRBV15 | ATSRDGDLGNSPLH
TRBD2 | TRBV9 | ASSVSGAGDTQY
NA | TRBV6-5 | ASSVQGEQPQH
NA | TRBV6-4 | ASSAGSYEQY
TRBD1 | TRBV7-8 | ASSSGGGQGAYEQY
NA | TRBV10-3 | AIYPGNGETQY
NA | TRBV7-2 | ASSTYQDTQY
TRBD1 | TRBV6-6 | ASKRDSNSPLH
NA | TRBV6-1 | ASSEGQGYSYNEQF
NA | TRBV7-3 | ASSFGAADTQY
NA | TRBV5-4 | ASSLRCKY
NA | TRBV19 | ASSSPSRDSGELF